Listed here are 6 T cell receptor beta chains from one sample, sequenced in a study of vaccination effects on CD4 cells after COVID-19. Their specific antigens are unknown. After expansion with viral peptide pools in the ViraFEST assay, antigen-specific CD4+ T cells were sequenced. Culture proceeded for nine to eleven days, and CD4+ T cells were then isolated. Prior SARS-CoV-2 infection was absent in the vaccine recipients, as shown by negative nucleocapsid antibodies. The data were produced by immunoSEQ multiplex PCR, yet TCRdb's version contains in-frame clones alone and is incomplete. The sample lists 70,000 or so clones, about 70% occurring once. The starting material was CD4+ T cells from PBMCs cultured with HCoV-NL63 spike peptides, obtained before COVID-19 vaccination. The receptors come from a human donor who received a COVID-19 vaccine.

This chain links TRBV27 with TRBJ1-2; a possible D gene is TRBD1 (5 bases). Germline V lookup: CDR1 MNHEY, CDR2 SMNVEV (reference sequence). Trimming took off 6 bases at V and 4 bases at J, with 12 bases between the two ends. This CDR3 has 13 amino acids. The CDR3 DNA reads TGTGCCAGCAGGCCGCAGGGTCCCTATGGCTACACCTTC. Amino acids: CASRPQGPYGYTF.

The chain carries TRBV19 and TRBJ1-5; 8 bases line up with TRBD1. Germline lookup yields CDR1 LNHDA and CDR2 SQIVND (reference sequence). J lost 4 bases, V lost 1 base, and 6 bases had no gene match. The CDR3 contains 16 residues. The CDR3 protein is CASSIGQGAGNQPQHF. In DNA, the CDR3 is TGTGCCAGTAGTATAGGGCAGGGGGCAGGGAATCAGCCCCAGCATTTT.

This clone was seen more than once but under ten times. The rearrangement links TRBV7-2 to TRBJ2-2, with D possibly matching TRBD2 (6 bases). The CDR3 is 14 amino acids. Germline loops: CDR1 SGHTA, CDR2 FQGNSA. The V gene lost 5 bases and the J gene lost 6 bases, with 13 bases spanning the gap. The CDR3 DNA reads TGTGCCAGCAGCGTCAGACTAGGGGCCGGGGAGCTGTTTTTT. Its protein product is CASSVRLGAGELFF.

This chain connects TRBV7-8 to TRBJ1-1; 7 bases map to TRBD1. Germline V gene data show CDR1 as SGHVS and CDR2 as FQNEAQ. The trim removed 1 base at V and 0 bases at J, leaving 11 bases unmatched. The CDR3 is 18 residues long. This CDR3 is CASSLVDRQPYMNTEAFF. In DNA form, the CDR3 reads TGTGCCAGCAGCTTAGTGGACAGGCAGCCGTACATGAACACTGAAGCTTTCTTT. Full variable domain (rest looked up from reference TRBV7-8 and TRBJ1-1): GAGVSQSPRYKVAKRGQDVALRCDPISGHVSLFWYQQALGQGPEFLTYFQNEAQLDKSGLPSDRFFAERPEGSVSTLKIQRTQQEDSAVYLCASSLVDRQPYMNTEAFFGQGTRLTVV.

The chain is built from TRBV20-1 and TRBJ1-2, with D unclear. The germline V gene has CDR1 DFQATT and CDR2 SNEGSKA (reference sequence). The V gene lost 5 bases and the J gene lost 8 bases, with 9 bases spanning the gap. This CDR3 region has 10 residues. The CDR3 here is CSAALRGYTF. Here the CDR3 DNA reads TGCAGTGCTGCCCTCAGGGGCTACACCTTC.

The CDR3 DNA follows: TGTGCCAGCAGCATGGGAAATAGCAATCAGCCCCAGCATTTT. Translation gives CASSMGNSNQPQHF. This chain connects TRBV7-2 to TRBJ1-5; no definite D call. With 5 bases removed from V and 0 bases from J, the gap between germline ends came to 8 bases. CDR1 and CDR2 from the germline V gene are SGHTA and FQGNSA. The CDR3 is 14 amino acids.